These 4 T cell receptor beta chains were all obtained from the same sample, sequenced in a study of T cells after yellow fever vaccination. TCRdb re-analysed the 5' RACE reads in MiXCR, keeping a single row per CDR3 protein. The sample has a few hundred thousand distinct CDR3 sequences, 17% seen once. The sequencing here drew on PBMCs, taken 5 days after the first yellow fever vaccination. The receptors derive from a man between 18 and 29 years old who received the YFV17D yellow fever vaccine.

This clonotype was observed many times. The chain employs TRBV12-3 or TRBV12-4 and TRBJ2-6, with D maybe TRBD1 (5 bases). The CDR3 runs 16 residues. V lost 1 base and J 2 bases, leaving 9 bases between the germline ends. DNA of the CDR3: TGTGCCAGCAGTTTAGACCCAGGGACTGGGGCCAACGTCCTGACTTTC. This gives the protein CASSLDPGTGANVLTF.

This clonotype was seen only a few times. This sequence joins TRBV5-1 and TRBJ1-2, with D uncertain. The V gene's germline CDR1 is SGHRS and CDR2 YFSETQ. CDR3 length: 11 amino acids. Deletions cut 4 bases from V and 13 bases from J, with 14 bases between. In nucleotides, the CDR3 is TGCGCCAGCAGCGTGGCCCCGGCTAGCACCTTC. Its translation: CASSVAPASTF.

The chain has TRBV20-1 and TRBJ2-7, with TRBD2 as a possible D gene (7 bases). Germline CDR1 reads DFQATT; CDR2 reads SNEGSKA (reference sequence). Trimming took off 3 bases at V and 2 bases at J, with 11 bases between the two ends. This CDR3 has 13 amino acids. The CDR3 DNA sequence: TGCAGTGCTAGGGGGGGGCAAACCTACGAGCAGTACTTC. Translated: CSARGGQTYEQYF.

This clonotype was seen only a few times. This chain links TRBV9 with TRBJ2-3; TRBD1 matches 7 bases. J gave up 4 bases and V 4 bases, and 9 bases lay outside the gene matches. CDR1 is SGDLS and CDR2 is YYNGEE in the germline V gene. This CDR3 contains 15 residues. CDR3 DNA: TGTGCCAGCAGCCTAGACAGGGTCCGTCCAGATACGCAGTATTTT. Amino acids: CASSLDRVRPDTQYF.